The 7 T cell receptor beta chains in this list originate from one sample, sequenced in a study of cytomegalovirus exposure and HLA in healthy donors (dated by TCRdb to 2016 to 2017). The method was the immunoSEQ multiplex PCR assay. TCRdb took over this immuneACCESS table, retaining in-frame rearrangements with V and J assigned. Such tables are incomplete; in checked studies, under half of the missing clones stem from an unresolved V gene, and the remainder is unexplained. Counted in this sample were 90,000 to 150,000 clones; more than 70% of them appeared once. Clones ranked in the top ten supply around 5.1% of the sample. Source material: PBMCs. Receptors originate from a man aged 18 to 30 in good health and CMV-seronegative.

The V gene is TRBV30, the J gene TRBJ2-2; 10 nucleotides match TRBD1. V dropped 3 bases and J dropped 7; count of bases not matched to a gene: 5. Germline V gene data show CDR1 as GTSNPN and CDR2 as SVGIG (reference sequence). The CDR3 has 14 amino acids. The CDR3: CAWRRQGAVGELFF. The CDR3 DNA reads as TGTGCCTGGAGGAGACAGGGGGCCGTCGGGGAGCTGTTTTTT.

The V gene is TRBV10-1, the J gene TRBJ2-7; 7 bases agree with TRBD2. This CDR3 spans 15 amino acids. Germline CDR1 and CDR2: WNHNN and SYGVQD (reference sequence). The ends lost 3 bases at V and 2 bases at J; junction bases unmatched: 7. CDR3 residues: CASSDSGIVPYEQYF. The CDR3 DNA reads as TGCGCCAGCAGTGACAGCGGGATAGTCCCCTACGAGCAGTACTTC.

The rearrangement uses TRBV29-1 and TRBJ2-3, with a possible D match to TRBD2 (6 bases). The CDR3 is 13 amino acids. V was pared by 4 bases and J by 10 bases, with 18 bases between. Germline values: CDR1 SQVTM, CDR2 ANQGSEA. The CDR3 DNA reads TGCAGCGTTGGAGACGGAGGGATCCCCCCGCAGTATTTT. Protein sequence: CSVGDGGIPPQYF.

In nucleotides, the CDR3 is TGTGCCAGCAGCCCCGGGACTAGCGTTTACGAGCAGTACTTC. It specifies CASSPGTSVYEQYF. The gene calls are TRBV5-4 and TRBJ2-7; 10 bases match TRBD2. Germline-derived CDR1 and CDR2 are SGHNT and YYREEE (reference sequence). V was clipped by 4 bases and J by 4 bases; unmatched bases: 5. The CDR3 has 14 amino acids.

The genes are TRBV9 and TRBJ2-2, with TRBD2 matching over 7 bases. The germline V gene has CDR1 SGDLS and CDR2 YYNGEE. The CDR3 sequence is 14 residues long. V trimming: 2 bases; J trimming: 8 bases; junction bases outside the gene matches: 6. The CDR3 loop reads CASSVGLVGGELFF. The CDR3 DNA reads TGTGCCAGCAGCGTCGGACTAGTCGGTGGGGAGCTGTTTTTT. Looking up the rest from reference TRBV9 and TRBJ2-2 gives the full variable domain: DSGVTQTPKHLITATGQRVTLRCSPRSGDLSVYWYQQSLDQGLQFLIQYYNGEERAKGNILERFSAQQFPDLHSELNLSSLELGDSALYFCASSVGLVGGELFFGEGSRLTVL.

The chain combines TRBV7-9 with TRBJ2-2, with 10 bases that match TRBD2. With V trimmed by 6 bases and J by 11 bases, 9 bases remained unmatched. Germline lookup yields CDR1 SEHNR and CDR2 FQNEAQ (reference sequence). The CDR3 spans 14 residues. The CDR3 is CASSLAGALGELFF. The CDR3 DNA reads as TGTGCCAGCAGTCTAGCGGGGGCCCTTGGAGAGCTGTTTTTT.

The chain couples TRBV4-2 to TRBJ1-2; 8 bases map to TRBD1. J gave up 2 bases and V 1 base, and 3 bases lay outside the gene matches. Germline V gives CDR1 LGHNA, CDR2 YNFKEQ. The CDR3 covers 15 residues. The DNA for the CDR3 is TGTGCCAGCAGCCAAGGGGGACAGGTCAACTATGGCTACACCTTC. Protein: CASSQGGQVNYGYTF.